The entry below gives a single T cell receptor beta chain sequence along with its context. The sample belongs to a study of blood T cell repertoires in COVID-19. Turning to the study itself: Whether acute or convalescent, the COVID-19 samples came from the United States, Italy and Spain. From T cells, B-cell-depleted T cells, or PBMCs came the material, which was cDNA or gDNA.

Profiling relied on immunoSEQ multiplex PCR, and the TCRdb table lists in-frame clones only, not all of them. The table shows under 300,000 clones, with roughly 85% occurring only once. Germline loops: CDR1 KGHDR, CDR2 SFDVKD. There are 12 residues in the CDR3. V lost 5 bases and J lost 2, with 5 bases in between. Everyone who took part was roughly 18 to 89 years old, and they came from 20 to 25 US areas. Exposed enrollees encountered a COVID-19 case at some point within 2 weeks before study entry. The clonotype originates from a woman in her 50s who had been exposed to COVID-19. The chain joins TRBV24-1 to TRBJ2-5; the D is unclear. What was sequenced was PBMCs or T cells enriched from blood (not recorded which). The CDR3 loop is CATSGAQETQYF. The DNA of the CDR3 is TGTGCCACCAGTGGGGCTCAAGAGACCCAGTACTTC.